Presented here are 30 T cell receptor beta chains from one specimen sequenced in a study of shared clonotypes between healthy human individuals. TCRdb keeps only in-frame clones here, not all; method: immunoSEQ multiplex PCR. The data show some 1 million clones, approximately 68% seen once. The specimen was memory CD4+ T cells sorted from blood. Subset meaning: CD45RA-negative fraction. The receptor set was obtained from a man younger than 30 in good health.

The chain links TRBV7-3 to TRBJ2-6, with D uncertain. Looked up from germline, CDR1 is SGHTA and CDR2 is FQGTGA. The CDR3 has 14 residues. The ends were cut back, 5 bases at V and 0 bases at J, with 5 bases in the middle. CDR3 amino acids: CASSPNSGANVLTF. In nucleotides, the CDR3 is TGTGCCAGCAGCCCCAACTCTGGGGCCAACGTCCTGACTTTC.

In its sample, this clone was seen a few times. The chain links TRBV10-3 to TRBJ1-1; D gene uncertain. This CDR3 has 16 residues. Germline V gene data show CDR1 as ENHRY and CDR2 as SYGVKD. Trimming pared 2 bases from V and 4 bases from J, leaving 17 bases between. The CDR3 loop is CAISESRPNSGTEAFF. DNA of the CDR3: TGTGCCATCAGTGAGAGCAGGCCCAATTCGGGCACTGAAGCTTTCTTT.

The CDR3 DNA reads as TGTGCCAGCAGTTTAAGTCCGGGGCAGCGATACGAGCAGTACTTC. Encoded protein: CASSLSPGQRYEQYF. The gene calls are TRBV28 and TRBJ2-7; D may match TRBD1 or TRBD2 (5 bases each). Trimming took 2 bases from V and 4 from J, leaving 15 bases between them. The CDR3 contains 15 residues. Germline CDR1 is MDHEN and CDR2 is SYDVKM.

The chain combines TRBV10-3 with TRBJ1-3; 7 nucleotides match TRBD1. The V segment lost 10 bases and the J segment 0 bases; nucleotides outside the gene matches: 3. CDR3 length: 13 amino acids. Germline V gene sequence: CDR1 ENHRY, CDR2 SYGVKD. CDR3 coding DNA: TGTGCCACGGGACAGAACTCTGGAAACACCATATATTTT. It specifies CATGQNSGNTIYF.

The CDR3 DNA reads TGTGCCAGCAGCTCAGCCGGGACAGGGAGGCACGAGCAGTACTTC. Translating it yields CASSSAGTGRHEQYF. The chain couples TRBV7-8 to TRBJ2-7, with 9 bases aligning to TRBD1. CDR3 length: 15 residues. CDR1 is SGHVS, CDR2 FQNEAQ, per germline. Trimming cost V 4 bases and J 5 bases; bases outside gene matches: 9.

The V call is TRBV28, the J call TRBJ1-2; weak D call: TRBD1 (5 bases). Per germline, CDR1 MDHEN and CDR2 SYDVKM. The germline V and J ends were trimmed by 2 bases and 8 bases, with 15 bases remaining between them. CDR3 length: 14 amino acids. The DNA of the CDR3 is TGTGCCAGCAGTTTACCCCTCGGGGCCCGCGGCTACACCTTC. Residues: CASSLPLGARGYTF.

The chain is built from TRBV2 and TRBJ2-2; weak D call: TRBD2 (6 bases). Trimming cost V 6 bases and J 8 bases, with 10 bases left between them. The germline V gene has CDR1 SNHLY and CDR2 FYNNEI. This CDR3 spans 12 amino acids. CDR3 loop: CASSRRAGELFF. In DNA form, the CDR3 reads TGTGCCAGCAGCAGGAGGGCTGGGGAGCTGTTTTTT.

This clone was observed a single time. Only one base separates this from a far larger clonotype, so it likely reflects a read error. This chain links TRBV30 with TRBJ1-1; D may be TRBD1 (5 bases). V was cut by 4 bases and J by 8 bases, with 11 bases left in between. The germline V gene has CDR1 GTSNPN and CDR2 SVGIG (reference sequence). The CDR3 spans 11 residues. The chain's CDR3 is CAWNVNREAFF. DNA for the CDR3: TGTGCCTGGAATGTAAACAGGGAAGCTTTCTTT.

The chain carries TRBV7-2 and TRBJ1-2; 12 nucleotides line up with TRBD1. V lost 5 bases and J lost 6; bases outside the gene matches: 10. CDR3 length: 16 residues. From germline, CDR1 is SGHTA and CDR2 FQGNSA. The CDR3 reads CASSPYGTGGPDGYTF. The DNA of the CDR3 is TGTGCCAGCAGCCCATACGGGACAGGGGGCCCGGATGGCTACACCTTC. Using reference TRBV7-2 and TRBJ1-2 for the parts outside the CDR3, the full variable domain is GAGVSQSPSNKVTEKGKDVELRCDPISGHTALYWYRQSLGQGLEFLIYFQGNSAPDKSGLPSDRFSAERTGGSVSTLTIQRTQQEDSAVYLCASSPYGTGGPDGYTFGSGTRLTVV.

The chain couples TRBV5-4 to TRBJ1-2; 11 nucleotides match TRBD1. The V segment lost 3 bases and the J segment 6 bases; nucleotides outside the gene matches: 13. Per the germline V gene, CDR1 is SGHNT and CDR2 is YYREEE (reference sequence). The CDR3 is made up of 17 amino acids. The CDR3 DNA reads TGTGCCAGCAGCTCGCCGGGACAGGGGGTGGGTCGTAATGGCTACACCTTC. This encodes CASSSPGQGVGRNGYTF.

The CDR3 nucleotides read TGTGCCAGCAGTGCTCGGGCAGGGAATAATGAGCAGTTCTTC. Translation: CASSARAGNNEQFF. V usage is TRBV2 and J usage is TRBJ2-1; possible D gene TRBD1, 5 bases. CDR3 length: 14 amino acids. Trimming stripped 4 bases from V and 7 bases from J, with 14 bases between. The germline gives CDR1 SNHLY, CDR2 FYNNEI.

This chain links TRBV15 with TRBJ2-1; the match to TRBD2 covers 8 bases. J gave up 2 bases and V 1 base, and 1 base lay outside the gene matches. Germline V gene sequence: CDR1 LNHNV, CDR2 YYDKDF (reference sequence). The CDR3 extends over 15 amino acids. The CDR3 sequence: CATSRVAGTYNEQFF. CDR3 bases: TGTGCCACCAGCAGAGTAGCGGGAACCTACAATGAGCAGTTCTTC.

The chain employs TRBV28 and TRBJ1-2; D unclear. The V end lost 6 bases, the J end lost 3 bases, and 11 bases lay between the germline ends. This CDR3 has 13 amino acids. Germline assignment: CDR1 MDHEN and CDR2 SYDVKM. Here the CDR3 DNA reads TGTGCCAGCAGCCCCCCCGATCACTATGGCTACACCTTC. Translating it yields CASSPPDHYGYTF.

Points on this clone: At the DNA level, this CDR3 is encoded by other sequences in the same sample as well. The chain has TRBV30 and TRBJ2-3, with D unclear. This CDR3 has 12 amino acids. V was shortened by 0 bases and J by 6 bases, with 7 bases between the two germline ends. In germline, CDR1 is GTSNPN, CDR2 SVGIG (reference sequence). CDR3 DNA sequence: TGTGCCTGGAGTGTCCTGGGTGATACGCAGTATTTT. The encoded protein is CAWSVLGDTQYF.

The chain employs TRBV6-1 and TRBJ2-4; tentative D call: TRBD1 (5 bases). V dropped 0 bases and J dropped 0 bases, with 15 bases sitting between them. Germline values: CDR1 MNHNS, CDR2 SASEGT. The CDR3 consists of 18 residues. The CDR3 sequence: CASSEAPGSDLAKNIQYF. The DNA of the CDR3 is TGTGCCAGCAGTGAAGCGCCAGGGTCCGATCTAGCCAAAAACATTCAGTACTTC.

The chain combines TRBV29-1 with TRBJ2-6; TRBD1 aligns across 8 bases. V lost 4 bases, J lost 1 base, and 3 bases stayed unmatched. Germline values: CDR1 SQVTM, CDR2 ANQGSEA. CDR3 length equals 15 residues. Here the CDR3 reads CSVGTGQSGANVLTF. DNA of the CDR3: TGCAGCGTTGGGACAGGGCAATCTGGGGCCAACGTCCTGACTTTC.

CDR3 residues: CAISGMGQGLSTDTQYF. The CDR3, as DNA: TGTGCCATCAGTGGGATGGGACAGGGATTATCTACAGATACGCAGTATTTT. The chain is built from TRBV10-3 and TRBJ2-3; TRBD1 aligns across 9 bases. There are 17 residues in the CDR3. The junction had 11 bases not matched to a gene; V was cut back by 4 bases and J by 3 bases. Germline lookup yields CDR1 ENHRY and CDR2 SYGVKD.

V gene TRBV5-4 combines with J gene TRBJ2-7; TRBD1 matches at 9 bases. Trimming at V came to 4 bases and at J to 4 bases, leaving 9 bases not matched to a gene. The CDR3 is 15 amino acids. The germline CDR1 and CDR2 sequences are SGHNT and YYREEE (reference sequence). CDR3 loop: CASSASGQGIYEQYF. As DNA, the CDR3 is TGTGCCAGCAGCGCCTCGGGACAGGGAATTTACGAGCAGTACTTC.

V gene TRBV10-3 combines with J gene TRBJ1-4, with D unclear. Germline V gene data show CDR1 as ENHRY and CDR2 as SYGVKD. The CDR3 consists of 14 residues. The V end lost 4 bases, the J end lost 5 bases, and 11 bases lay between the germline ends. CDR3 DNA: TGTGCCATCAGTGGCACACCGAAAAATGAAAAACTGTTTTTT. The encoded protein is CAISGTPKNEKLFF.

A remark on this clone: Other nucleotide sequences from this sample produce the same CDR3. The rearrangement uses TRBV12-5 and TRBJ2-2; no clear D gene. Deletions cut 1 base from V and 1 base from J, with 4 bases between. Looked up from germline, CDR1 is LGHNT and CDR2 is FRNRAP. The CDR3 extends over 14 amino acids. CDR3 loop: CASGLDGNTGELFF. CDR3 sequence (DNA): TGTGCTAGTGGTTTGGACGGGAACACCGGGGAGCTGTTTTTT.

The rearrangement uses TRBV18 and TRBJ2-7, with 9 bases lining up with TRBD2. CDR1 and CDR2 (germline): KGHSH, LQKENI. CDR3 length equals 15 residues. Trimming cost V 0 bases and J 5 bases; bases outside gene matches: 5. CDR3 amino acids: CASSPPGTSFHEQYF. The CDR3 DNA is TGTGCCAGCTCACCACCTGGGACTAGCTTCCACGAGCAGTACTTC.

This chain connects TRBV5-1 to TRBJ2-2; TRBD2 agrees at 8 bases. J gave up 1 base and V 4 bases, and 9 bases lay outside the gene matches. Germline-derived CDR1 and CDR2 are SGHRS and YFSETQ. CDR3 length: 17 residues. CDR3 sequence (DNA): TGCGCCAGCAGCAAGGGGCCAGCGGGGGAGAACACCGGGGAGCTGTTTTTT. It yields the protein CASSKGPAGENTGELFF.

The chain recombines TRBV2 with TRBJ2-3; D unresolved. Germline-derived CDR1 and CDR2 are SNHLY and FYNNEI. The CDR3 totals 12 residues. Trimming removed 6 bases at V and 11 bases at J, with 15 bases between. For the CDR3, the DNA is TGTGCCAGCAGCACCGACGGGCCAGGGCAGTATTTT. Its protein is CASSTDGPGQYF.

V and J are TRBV5-4 and TRBJ1-1; TRBD1 matches at 9 bases. The germline V gene has CDR1 SGHNT and CDR2 YYREEE (reference sequence). Trimming at V came to 4 bases and at J to 4 bases, leaving 5 bases not matched to a gene. The CDR3 has 14 amino acids. The CDR3: CASSRTGGGTEAFF. In nucleotides, the CDR3 is TGTGCCAGCAGCCGAACAGGGGGCGGCACTGAAGCTTTCTTT. Full variable domain (remainder filled in from reference TRBV5-4 and TRBJ1-1): ETGVTQSPTHLIKTRGQQVTLRCSSQSGHNTVSWYQQALGQGPQFIFQYYREEENGRGNFPPRFSGLQFPNYSSELNVNALELDDSALYLCASSRTGGGTEAFFGQGTRLTVV.

The V and J genes are TRBV10-2 and TRBJ1-5, with unresolved D. The CDR3 length is 18 residues. V was pared by 2 bases and J by 0 bases, with 17 bases between. Germline V gene data show CDR1 as WSHSY and CDR2 as SAAADI. The CDR3 region has the DNA TGCGCCAGCAGTGAGGGCCGGACGGACCCCACTAGCAATCAGCCCCAGCATTTT. Translation gives CASSEGRTDPTSNQPQHF.

This clone was counted only a few times. The chain combines TRBV7-9 with TRBJ2-7; D ambiguous. The germline CDR1 and CDR2 sequences are SEHNR and FQNEAQ (reference sequence). The CDR3 is 12 amino acids. Trimming took off 5 bases at V and 4 bases at J, with 9 bases between the two ends. The DNA of the CDR3 is TGTGCCAGCAGCAATCAGGCTTACGAGCAGTACTTC. Its translation: CASSNQAYEQYF.

V gene TRBV5-4 combines with J gene TRBJ2-7, with D maybe TRBD2 (6 bases). The CDR3 has 14 amino acids. The germline gives CDR1 SGHNT, CDR2 YYREEE (reference sequence). V lost 6 bases and J 2 bases, leaving 15 bases between the germline ends. Here the CDR3 reads CASTETGRTYEQYF. The CDR3 DNA reads as TGTGCCAGCACCGAGACCGGGAGAACCTACGAGCAGTACTTC.

CDR3 amino acids: CASSLQGAGETQYF. The CDR3 nucleotides are TGCGCCAGCAGCTTGCAGGGTGCGGGGGAGACCCAGTACTTC. The J gene is TRBJ2-5, the V gene TRBV5-1, with D perhaps TRBD2 (6 bases). CDR1 and CDR2 (germline): SGHRS, YFSETQ. This CDR3 is 14 amino acids long. Trimming pared 1 base from V and 5 bases from J, leaving 12 bases between.

V and J are TRBV2 and TRBJ1-3; no firm D call. Looked up from germline, CDR1 is SNHLY and CDR2 is FYNNEI. The CDR3 has 11 amino acids. V dropped 7 bases and J dropped 4 bases, with 5 bases sitting between them. The CDR3 nucleotides read TGTGCCAGCACCCTCGGAAACACCATATATTTT. It specifies CASTLGNTIYF.

This clone was observed a single time. The chain recombines TRBV10-1 with TRBJ2-1; D ambiguous. CDR3 length equals 16 residues. Trimming cost V 3 bases and J 6 bases, with 18 bases left between them. Looked up from germline, CDR1 is WNHNN and CDR2 is SYGVQD (reference sequence). The CDR3: CASSDPSSLSGNEQFF. The CDR3 nucleotides are TGCGCCAGCAGTGACCCCTCCAGTCTATCTGGCAATGAGCAGTTCTTC.